What follows is one T cell receptor beta chain and its context. The sample belongs to a study of blood T cell repertoires in COVID-19. Overall study context: In each case, the material was cDNA or gDNA derived from T cells, B-cell-depleted T cells, or PBMCs.

The repertoire was sequenced with immunoSEQ multiplex PCR; TCRdb's copy has only in-frame clones and lacks some. The sample gives about 76,000 clones, roughly 81% of which show up once; roughly 11% is in the top ten. Looked up from germline, CDR1 is MRHNA and CDR2 is SNTAGT. The CDR3 contains 13 residues. V trimming: 6 bases; J trimming: 15 bases; junction bases outside the gene matches: 10. Sequencing input: peripheral blood. The rearrangement links TRBV6-4 to TRBJ2-1, with 11 positions matching TRBD2. The receptor comes from a man in his 60s with COVID-19, enrolled during active disease. The CDR3 coding sequence is TGTGCCAGCAGACATACTAGCGGGAGAGGACCGTTCTTC. Amino acid sequence: CASRHTSGRGPFF.